This T cell receptor beta chain was recovered during a study of blood T cell repertoires in COVID-19. Study-wide background: Spain, Italy and the United States supplied samples that represented acute and convalescent COVID-19. Nucleic acid was either cDNA or gDNA, and it came from T cells, B-cell-depleted T cells, or PBMCs.

Germline V lookup: CDR1 KGHSH, CDR2 LQKENI. This CDR3 is 18 amino acids long. The trim removed 6 bases at V and 10 bases at J, leaving 17 bases unmatched. How the authors handled the data: Amplifying reference gene primers gave estimates of nucleated cell counts. Only in-frame clones appear in the TCRdb table, and some are missing; sequencing was by immunoSEQ multiplex PCR. The D gene and trimming were derived from the DNA, and the V and J assignments and clone size from that table. Of roughly 86,000 clones listed, about 78% are singletons. The receptor was derived from a man aged 50-59 years who had recovered from COVID-19. The chain is built from TRBV18 and TRBJ2-1; TRBD2 aligns across 14 bases. The sequencing input was peripheral blood. In nucleotides, the CDR3 is TGTGCCAGCTCGCGATCACCGGCGGGACTAGCGGGAGTGGGGGAGCAGTTCTTC. Translating it yields CASSRSPAGLAGVGEQFF.